The entry below gives a single T cell receptor (beta chain) sequence along with its context. Per the original methods: Amplification with reference gene primers provided the estimates of nucleated cell counts. Sequenced by immunoSEQ multiplex PCR; TCRdb stores in-frame clones only, minus some. For V, J and clone size, that table is used; D and trimming come from the DNA. Of about 59,000 clones in the sample, 90% were seen once. The germline V gene has CDR1 SQVTM and CDR2 ANQGSEA. The CDR3 is 13 residues long. J lost 3 bases, V lost 6 bases, and 5 bases had no gene match. This entry is derived from a study of blood T cell repertoires in COVID-19. About the study: Specimens from acute and convalescent COVID-19 originated in the United States, Italy and Spain.

This rearrangement joins TRBV29-1 to TRBJ1-2; 9 positions agree with TRBD1. This receptor was taken from a man older than 75 with acute or convalescent COVID-19. The sequenced sample consisted of peripheral blood. This chain's CDR3 is CSVLRTGDYGYTF. CDR3 bases: TGCAGCGTCCTTCGGACAGGGGACTATGGCTACACCTTC.